This T cell receptor (beta chain) was documented in a study of cytomegalovirus exposure and HLA in healthy donors. Researchers ran the PCR with 60 Vbeta and 13 Jbeta primers. Authors' analysis steps: Later reanalysis found around 84 million unique TCR beta chains, roughly 10 million of them shared. The data were produced by immunoSEQ multiplex PCR, yet TCRdb's version contains in-frame clones alone and is incomplete. That table supplies the V and J calls and clone size; D and trimming were determined from the DNA. This sample carries 150,000 or so clones, around a tenth of them seen once, and the ten largest clones take 1.5% to 2%. V lost 0 bases and J lost 6; bases outside the gene matches: 5. The CDR3 length is 15 residues. Per germline, CDR1 LGHNA and CDR2 YNFKEQ.

This clonotype was sampled from a man aged 50 or older in good health and CMV-seronegative. The chain combines TRBV4-2 with TRBJ2-7; 10 bases are shared with TRBD2. Input material: PBMCs. The CDR3 DNA follows: TGTGCCAGCAGCCAAGATAAAGCGGGAGGGCGCGAGCAGTACTTC. Amino acid sequence: CASSQDKAGGREQYF.